Below, one T cell receptor beta chain is given with its context. TCRdb re-derived calls from the PCR reads in MiXCR, one entry per CDR3 protein. The repertoire holds around 20,000 distinct CDR3 sequences, with around 50% as singletons. V gave up 5 bases and J gave up 6 bases; unmatched junction bases: 5. Germline V CDR1 and CDR2: MNHNS, SASEGT. The CDR3 consists of 15 residues. Localized lung adenocarcinoma, a non-small cell lung cancer, affected the donors. This sample is drawn from a study of CD4 and CD8 cells across lung adenocarcinoma regions. The sequencing input was CD8+ T cells from the margin of a lung tumor. The TCR comes from a male donor with lung adenocarcinoma. The CD4 and CD8 labels of this study may be unreliable. V is TRBV6-1 and J is TRBJ2-3, with 13 bases lining up with TRBD2. CDR3 coding DNA: TGTGCCAGCAGTACACTAGCGGGAGGGCCGGATACGCAGTATTTT. Translating it yields CASSTLAGGPDTQYF.